The source of this TCR beta chain is a study of T-cell reconstitution after alpha-beta-depleted transplantation in children. The length of the CDR3 is 13 residues. Trimming took off 4 bases at V and 5 bases at J, with 12 bases between the two ends. The germline gives CDR1 SGHTA, CDR2 FQGNSA. The authors prepared the TCRbeta library with unique molecular identifiers. TCRdb redid the calling of the PCR reads with MiXCR, one entry per CDR3 protein. The sample has some 300,000 distinct CDR3 sequences; around 10% are singletons. This clonotype occurred many times. The source material was PBMCs from the stem cell graft donor, sampled from the stem cell graft. The receptor's source is a human donor who donated a stem cell graft to a child with acute lymphoblastic leukemia. J is TRBJ2-7 and V is TRBV7-2; possibly TRBD1 for D (6 bases). The chain's CDR3 is CASSWGPNDEQYF. The CDR3 nucleotides read TGTGCCAGCAGCTGGGGGCCTAACGACGAGCAGTACTTC.